This T cell receptor beta chain was identified during a study of OX40 agonist ivuxolimab in advanced cancers. Profiling relied on immunoSEQ multiplex PCR, and the TCRdb table lists in-frame clones only, not all of them. This sample carries about 62,000 clones, about four fifths of them seen once, and the ten largest clones take roughly 10%. The CDR3 is 18 amino acids. Trimming removed 5 bases from V and 3 bases from J; junction bases left unmatched: 15. The V gene's germline CDR1 is SGHTA and CDR2 FQGNSA. V is TRBV7-2 and J is TRBJ2-2; 7 bases align to TRBD1. The material was CD4+ or CD8+ T cells sorted from blood, obtained in a trial of the OX40 agonist ivuxolimab. The receptor was isolated from an adult with an advanced solid tumor such as melanoma, head and neck, liver or kidney cancer. As DNA, the CDR3 is TGTGCCAGCAGCCTTAGACAGGGACAATGGGCCCACACCGGGGAGCTGTTTTTT. It specifies CASSLRQGQWAHTGELFF.